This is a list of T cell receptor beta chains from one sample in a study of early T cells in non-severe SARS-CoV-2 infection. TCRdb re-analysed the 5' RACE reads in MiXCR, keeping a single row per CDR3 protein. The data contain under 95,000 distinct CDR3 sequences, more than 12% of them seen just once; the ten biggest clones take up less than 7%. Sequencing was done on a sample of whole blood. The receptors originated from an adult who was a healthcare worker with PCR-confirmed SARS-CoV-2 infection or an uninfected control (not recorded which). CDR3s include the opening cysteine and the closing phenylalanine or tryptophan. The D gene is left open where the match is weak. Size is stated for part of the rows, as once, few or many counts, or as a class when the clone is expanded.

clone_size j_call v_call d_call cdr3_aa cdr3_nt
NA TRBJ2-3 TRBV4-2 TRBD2 CASSRGGRADTQYF TGTGCCAGCAGCCGGGGCGGGAGGGCAGATACGCAGTATTTT
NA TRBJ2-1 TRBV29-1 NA CSVEDLRDRSYNEQFF TGCAGCGTTGAAGATTTGCGGGACCGCTCCTACAATGAGCAGTTCTTC
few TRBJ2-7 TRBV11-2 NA CASSTLDRGAAYEQYF TGTGCCAGCAGCACACTAGATAGGGGCGCAGCCTACGAGCAGTACTTC
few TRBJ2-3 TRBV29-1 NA CSVGPADTQYF TGCAGCGTGGGACCCGCAGATACGCAGTATTTT
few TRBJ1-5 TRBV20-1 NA CSARTPGTEGQPQHF TGCAGTGCTAGGACCCCGGGAACGGAGGGACAGCCCCAGCATTTT
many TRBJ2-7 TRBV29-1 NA CSVQRSSYEQYF TGCAGCGTTCAGCGGAGCTCCTACGAGCAGTACTTC
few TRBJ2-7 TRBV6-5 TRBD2 CASRTGTSGTYEQYF TGTGCCAGCAGGACCGGGACTAGCGGGACCTACGAGCAGTACTTC
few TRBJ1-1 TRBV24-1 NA CATSTNTEAFF TGTGCCACCAGCACGAACACTGAAGCTTTCTTT
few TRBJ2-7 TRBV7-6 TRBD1 CASSLGAGGYEQYF TGTGCCAGCAGCTTAGGGGCAGGGGGCTACGAGCAGTACTTC
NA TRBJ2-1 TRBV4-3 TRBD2 CASSQEWAGGRLYNEQFF TGCGCCAGCAGCCAAGAATGGGCAGGCGGGAGGTTATACAATGAGCAGTTCTTC
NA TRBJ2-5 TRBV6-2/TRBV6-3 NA CASWSAETQYF TGTGCCAGTTGGAGCGCTGAGACCCAGTACTTC
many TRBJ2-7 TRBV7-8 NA CASSPRTAYEQYF TGTGCCAGCAGCCCCAGGACAGCCTACGAGCAGTACTTC
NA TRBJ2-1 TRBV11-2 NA CASSPASWYVDEQFF TGTGCCAGCAGCCCGGCTAGCTGGTACGTCGATGAGCAGTTCTTC
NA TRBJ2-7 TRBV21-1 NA CASSDEPSGSASYEQYF TGTGCCAGCAGCGACGAGCCGAGCGGGAGTGCCTCCTACGAGCAGTACTTC
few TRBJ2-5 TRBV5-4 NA CASSLVPYQETQYF TGTGCCAGCAGCTTGGTTCCGTACCAAGAGACCCAGTACTTC
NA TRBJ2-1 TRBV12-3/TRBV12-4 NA CASSSANFSSYNEQFF TGTGCCAGCAGTTCTGCCAACTTCAGCTCCTACAATGAGCAGTTCTTC
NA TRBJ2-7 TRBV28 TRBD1 CASSLGTGREQYF TGTGCCAGCAGCCTGGGGACAGGGCGAGAGCAGTACTTC
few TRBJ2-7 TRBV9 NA CASSVDVGTYEQYF TGTGCCAGCAGCGTAGACGTCGGAACCTACGAGCAGTACTTC
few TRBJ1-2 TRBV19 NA CASSPRPGHTPIF TGTGCCAGTAGTCCTCGGCCGGGACACACACCAATCTTC
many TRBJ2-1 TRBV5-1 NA CAPKAGSEGEQFF TGCGCCCCCAAGGCAGGATCTGAGGGTGAGCAGTTCTTC
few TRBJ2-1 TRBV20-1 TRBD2 CRGRDAGGHNEQFF TGCAGAGGAAGGGATGCGGGAGGGCACAATGAGCAGTTCTTC
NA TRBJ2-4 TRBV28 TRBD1 CASSLLQTGLENIQYF TGTGCCAGCAGTTTATTGCAGACAGGGTTGGAAAACATTCAGTACTTC
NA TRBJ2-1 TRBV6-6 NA CASSYGQTYNEQFF TGTGCCAGCAGTTACGGTCAGACCTACAATGAGCAGTTCTTC
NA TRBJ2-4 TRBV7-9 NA CASSLRDGDIQYF TGTGCCAGCAGCTTAAGGGACGGGGACATTCAGTACTTC
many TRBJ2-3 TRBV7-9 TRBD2 CASLAGGDTQYF TGTGCCAGCCTTGCGGGAGGAGATACGCAGTATTTT
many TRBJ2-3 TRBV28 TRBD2 CASSFGRRETYF TGTGCCAGCAGTTTCGGTAGGCGGGAGACGTATTTT
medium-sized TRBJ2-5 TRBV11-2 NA CASSLGETQYF TGTGCCAGCAGCTTAGGAGAGACCCAGTACTTC
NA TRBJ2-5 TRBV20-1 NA CSASFLGQSQETQYF TGCAGTGCTAGTTTCTTAGGACAGAGCCAAGAGACCCAGTACTTC
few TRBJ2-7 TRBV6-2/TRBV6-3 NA CASSKTDFSYEQYF TGTGCCAGCAGTAAAACGGACTTCTCCTACGAGCAGTACTTC
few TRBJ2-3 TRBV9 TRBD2 CASSVEASGGTDTQYF TGTGCCAGCAGCGTAGAGGCTAGCGGGGGCACAGATACGCAGTATTTT
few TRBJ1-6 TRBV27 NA CASSPYNSPLHF TGTGCCAGCAGTCCATATAATTCACCCCTCCACTTT
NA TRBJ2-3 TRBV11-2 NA CASSRMYRVVTDTQYF TGTGCCAGCAGCCGAATGTACAGGGTGGTCACAGATACGCAGTATTTT
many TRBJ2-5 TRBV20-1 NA CSARSIGDQETQYF TGCAGTGCTAGATCGATCGGGGATCAAGAGACCCAGTACTTC
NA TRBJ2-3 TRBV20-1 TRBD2 CSASAFRAGGISDTQYF TGCAGTGCTAGTGCCTTTCGCGCGGGAGGAATTTCCGATACGCAGTATTTT
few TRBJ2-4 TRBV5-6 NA CASSFTGTKNIQYF TGTGCCAGCAGCTTTACCGGGACCAAAAACATTCAGTACTTC
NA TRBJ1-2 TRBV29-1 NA CSVQKQTQYYTF TGCAGCGTCCAAAAGCAGACACAATACTACACCTTC
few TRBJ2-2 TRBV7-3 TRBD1 CASSLGYGQGRTGELFF TGTGCCAGCAGCTTAGGATACGGACAGGGGCGCACCGGGGAGCTGTTTTTT
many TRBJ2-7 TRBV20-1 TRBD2 CSARGGNEQYF TGCAGTGCCCGGGGAGGGAACGAGCAGTACTTC
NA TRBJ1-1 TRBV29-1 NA CSGSKGPPTEAFF TGCAGCGGTTCTAAGGGGCCCCCCACTGAAGCTTTCTTT
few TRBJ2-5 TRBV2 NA CASSKDPGAQYF TGTGCCAGCAGTAAGGACCCCGGGGCCCAGTACTTC
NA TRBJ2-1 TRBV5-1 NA CASSLEGGSEFF TGCGCCAGCAGCTTGGAAGGGGGAAGTGAGTTCTTC
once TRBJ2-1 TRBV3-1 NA CASSQATVPFF TGTGCCAGCAGCCAGGCGACAGTCCCGTTCTTC
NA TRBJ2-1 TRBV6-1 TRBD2 CASTSSGSSYNEQFF TGTGCCAGCACGTCTAGCGGGAGCTCCTACAATGAGCAGTTCTTC
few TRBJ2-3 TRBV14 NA CASSQDRRDTQYF TGTGCCAGCAGCCAAGATAGACGAGATACGCAGTATTTT
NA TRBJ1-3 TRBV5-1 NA CASSPDSHSGNTIYF TGCGCCAGCAGCCCGGACAGCCACTCTGGAAACACCATATATTTT
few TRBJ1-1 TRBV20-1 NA CSAAGFTEAFF TGCAGTGCTGCAGGGTTCACTGAAGCTTTCTTT
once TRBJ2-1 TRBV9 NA CASSVYEHPNEQFF TGTGCCAGCAGCGTATATGAACACCCCAATGAGCAGTTCTTC
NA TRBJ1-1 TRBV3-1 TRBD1 CASSRTGVGTEAFF TGTGCCAGCAGCCGGACAGGGGTTGGCACTGAAGCTTTCTTT
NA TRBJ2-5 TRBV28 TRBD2 CAISGLGGTQYF TGTGCCATCTCGGGACTAGGCGGGACCCAGTACTTC
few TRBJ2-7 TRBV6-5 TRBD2 CASSAGTSVHEQYF TGTGCCAGCAGTGCCGGGACTAGCGTCCACGAGCAGTACTTC
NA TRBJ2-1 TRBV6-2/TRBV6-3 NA CASSTSFRDSNEQFF TGTGCCAGCAGTACCTCGTTCCGGGACTCCAATGAGCAGTTCTTC